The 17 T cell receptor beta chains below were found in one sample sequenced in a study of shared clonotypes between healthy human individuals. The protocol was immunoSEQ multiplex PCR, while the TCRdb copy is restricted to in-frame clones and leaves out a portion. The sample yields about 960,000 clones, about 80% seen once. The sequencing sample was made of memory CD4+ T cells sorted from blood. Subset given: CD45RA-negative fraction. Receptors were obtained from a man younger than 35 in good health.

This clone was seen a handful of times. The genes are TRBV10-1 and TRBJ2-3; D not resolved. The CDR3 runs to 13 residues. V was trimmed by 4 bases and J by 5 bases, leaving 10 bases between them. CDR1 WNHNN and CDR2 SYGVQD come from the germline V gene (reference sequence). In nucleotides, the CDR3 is TGCGCCAGCAGTGCCAGGACGGGAGATACGCAGTATTTT. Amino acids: CASSARTGDTQYF.

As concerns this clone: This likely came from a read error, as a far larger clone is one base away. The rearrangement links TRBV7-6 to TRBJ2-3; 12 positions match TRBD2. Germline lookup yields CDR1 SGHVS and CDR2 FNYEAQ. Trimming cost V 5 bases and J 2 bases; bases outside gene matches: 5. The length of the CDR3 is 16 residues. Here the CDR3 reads CASSTGLAGLTDTQYF. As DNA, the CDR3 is TGTGCCAGCAGCACCGGACTAGCGGGACTCACAGATACGCAGTATTTT.

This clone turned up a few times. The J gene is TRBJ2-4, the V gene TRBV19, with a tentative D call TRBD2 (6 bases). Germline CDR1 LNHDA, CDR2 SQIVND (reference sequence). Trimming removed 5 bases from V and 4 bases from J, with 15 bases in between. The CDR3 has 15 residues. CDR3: CASSPPGEAKNIQYF. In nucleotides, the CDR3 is TGTGCCAGTAGTCCCCCTGGGGAGGCGAAAAACATTCAGTACTTC. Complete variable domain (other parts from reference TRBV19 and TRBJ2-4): DGGITQSPKYLFRKEGQNVTLSCEQNLNHDAMYWYRQDPGQGLRLIYYSQIVNDFQKGDIAEGYSVSREKKESFPLTVTSAQKNPTAFYLCASSPPGEAKNIQYFGAGTRLSVL.

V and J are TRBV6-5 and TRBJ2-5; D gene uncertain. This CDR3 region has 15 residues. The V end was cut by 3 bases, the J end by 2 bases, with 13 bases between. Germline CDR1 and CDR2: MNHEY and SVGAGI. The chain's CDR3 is CASSYGMGRQETQYF. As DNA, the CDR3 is TGTGCCAGCAGTTATGGAATGGGTAGGCAAGAGACCCAGTACTTC.

CDR3 sequence (DNA): TGTGCCAGCAGCACCTCCCGGGACAGGGGGTCCCACGAGCAGTACTTC. Amino acid sequence: CASSTSRDRGSHEQYF. The J gene is TRBJ2-7, the V gene TRBV9; 11 bases match TRBD1. Trimming took 4 bases from V and 5 from J; bases not matched to a gene: 11. The CDR3 contains 16 residues. Germline CDR1 SGDLS, CDR2 YYNGEE. Together with reference TRBV9 and TRBJ2-7, the CDR3 gives the full variable domain: DSGVTQTPKHLITATGQRVTLRCSPRSGDLSVYWYQQSLDQGLQFLIQYYNGEERAKGNILERFSAQQFPDLHSELNLSSLELGDSALYFCASSTSRDRGSHEQYFGPGTRLTVT.

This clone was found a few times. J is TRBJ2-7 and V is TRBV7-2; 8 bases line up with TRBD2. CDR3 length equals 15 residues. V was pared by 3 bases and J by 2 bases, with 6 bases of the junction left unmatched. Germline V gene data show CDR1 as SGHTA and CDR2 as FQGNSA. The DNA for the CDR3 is TGTGCCAGCAGCTTTACTAGCGGTATACCCTACGAGCAGTACTTC. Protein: CASSFTSGIPYEQYF.

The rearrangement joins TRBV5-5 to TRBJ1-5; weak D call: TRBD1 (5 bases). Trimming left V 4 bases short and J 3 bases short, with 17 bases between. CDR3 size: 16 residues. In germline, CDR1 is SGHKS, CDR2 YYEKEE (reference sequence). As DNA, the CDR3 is TGTGCCAGCAGCCATCAGGAAGGGACTATCAATCAGCCCCAGCATTTT. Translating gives CASSHQEGTINQPQHF.

The CDR3 is CASSISGTKVKGNTEAFF. The CDR3 bases are TGTGCCAGCAGTATTTCCGGGACAAAAGTAAAGGGAAACACTGAAGCTTTCTTT. V usage is TRBV28 and J usage is TRBJ1-1; TRBD1 is a possible D gene (6 bases). The CDR3 totals 18 residues. CDR1 and CDR2 (germline): MDHEN, SYDVKM. Deletions cut 5 bases from V and 2 bases from J, with 24 bases between.

The CDR3 loop is CASSTQQGRYGYTF. The CDR3 region has the DNA TGTGCCAGCAGTACACAACAGGGGCGCTATGGCTACACCTTC. The chain recombines TRBV2 with TRBJ1-2; 7 bases map to TRBD1. The germline V gene has CDR1 SNHLY and CDR2 FYNNEI. The CDR3 spans 14 residues. Trimming at V came to 5 bases and at J to 4 bases, leaving 7 bases not matched to a gene.

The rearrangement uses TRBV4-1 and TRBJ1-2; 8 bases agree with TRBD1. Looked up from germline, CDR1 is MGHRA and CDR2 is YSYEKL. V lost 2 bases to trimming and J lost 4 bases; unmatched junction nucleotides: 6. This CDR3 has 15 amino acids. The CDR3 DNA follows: TGCGCCAGCAGCCAACAAGCAGGGGGCACCTATGGCTACACCTTC. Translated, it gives CASSQQAGGTYGYTF.

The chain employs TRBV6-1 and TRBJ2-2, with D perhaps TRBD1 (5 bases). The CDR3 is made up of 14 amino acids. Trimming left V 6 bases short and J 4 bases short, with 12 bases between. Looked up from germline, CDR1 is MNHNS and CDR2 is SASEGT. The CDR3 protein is CASRPDRPTGELFF. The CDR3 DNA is TGTGCCAGCAGACCTGACAGACCCACCGGGGAGCTGTTTTTT.

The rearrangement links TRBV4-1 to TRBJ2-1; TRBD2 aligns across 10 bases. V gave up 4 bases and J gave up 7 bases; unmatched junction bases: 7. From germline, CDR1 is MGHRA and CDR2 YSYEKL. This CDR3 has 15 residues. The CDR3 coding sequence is TGCGCCAGCAGCCGATCTCTAGCGGGAGCAAATGAGCAGTTCTTC. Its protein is CASSRSLAGANEQFF.

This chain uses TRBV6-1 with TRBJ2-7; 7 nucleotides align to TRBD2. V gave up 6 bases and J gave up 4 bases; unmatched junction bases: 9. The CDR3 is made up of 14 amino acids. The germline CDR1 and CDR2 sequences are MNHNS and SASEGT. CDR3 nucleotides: TGTGCCAGCAGACTCGGGAGGAATTCGTACGAGCAGTACTTC. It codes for CASRLGRNSYEQYF.

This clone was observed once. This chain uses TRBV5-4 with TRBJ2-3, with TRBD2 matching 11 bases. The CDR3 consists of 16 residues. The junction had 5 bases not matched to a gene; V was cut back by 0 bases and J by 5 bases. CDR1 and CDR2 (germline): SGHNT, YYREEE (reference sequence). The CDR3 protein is CASSLVSGGALDTQYF. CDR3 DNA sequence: TGTGCCAGCAGCTTGGTTAGCGGGGGGGCCCTAGATACGCAGTATTTT.

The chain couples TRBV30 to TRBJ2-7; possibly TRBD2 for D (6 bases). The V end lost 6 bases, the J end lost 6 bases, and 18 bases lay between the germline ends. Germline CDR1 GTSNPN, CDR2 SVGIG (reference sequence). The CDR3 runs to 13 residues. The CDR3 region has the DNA TGTGCCTGTCGGTTCGGCCCCGGGGGCGAGCAGTACTTC. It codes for CACRFGPGGEQYF.

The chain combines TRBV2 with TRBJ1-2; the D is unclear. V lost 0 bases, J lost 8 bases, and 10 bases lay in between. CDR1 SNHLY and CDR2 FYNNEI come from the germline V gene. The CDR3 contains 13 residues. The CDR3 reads CASSEAGVFGYTF. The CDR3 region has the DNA TGTGCCAGCAGTGAAGCGGGCGTCTTCGGCTACACCTTC.

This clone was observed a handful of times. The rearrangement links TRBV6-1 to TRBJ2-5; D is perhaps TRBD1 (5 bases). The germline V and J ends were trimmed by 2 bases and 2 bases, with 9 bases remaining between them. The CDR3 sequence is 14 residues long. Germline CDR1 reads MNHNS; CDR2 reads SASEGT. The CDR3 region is CASSERTRQETQYF. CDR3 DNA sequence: TGTGCCAGCAGTGAAAGGACAAGACAAGAGACCCAGTACTTC.